These T cell receptor beta chains were read from a single sample in a study of CD8 T cells in ankylosing spondylitis. TCRdb re-analysed the 5' RACE reads in MiXCR, keeping a single row per CDR3 protein. The sample has 200,000 to 250,000 distinct CDR3 sequences; about 26% are singletons. Sample: blood, either unsorted or a sorted T cell fraction (not recorded which). These receptors came from a male donor with ankylosing spondylitis or in good health (not recorded which). The CDR3 runs from the conserved cysteine through the conserved F or W. The D gene is left open where the match is weak. Where a row states a size, it is once, few, many or the class of an expanded clone; other rows omit it.

clone size | J gene | D gene | V gene | CDR3 protein | CDR3 DNA
- | TRBJ2-7 | TRBD1 | TRBV15 | CATRMDRAGEQYF | TGTGCCACCAGAATGGACAGGGCCGGCGAGCAGTACTTC
- | TRBJ1-5 | - | TRBV5-1 | CASSLEPVSNQPQHF | TGCGCCAGCAGCTTGGAACCGGTTAGCAATCAGCCCCAGCATTTT
many | TRBJ2-2 | TRBD2 | TRBV5-1 | CASSLRTSGRDGELFF | TGCGCCAGCAGCTTAAGGACTAGCGGGCGGGACGGGGAGCTGTTTTTT
- | TRBJ1-1 | - | TRBV5-5 | CASSLTAMNTEAFF | TGTGCCAGCAGCTTGACAGCTATGAACACTGAAGCTTTCTTT
many | TRBJ1-1 | TRBD1 | TRBV5-1 | CASSRGTENTEAFF | TGCGCCAGCAGCCGGGGGACAGAGAACACTGAAGCTTTCTTT
few | TRBJ2-7 | - | TRBV7-6 | CASSRKEGHEQYF | TGTGCCAGCAGCCGCAAGGAGGGCCACGAGCAGTACTTC
many | TRBJ2-7 | TRBD2 | TRBV28 | CASSPSGRASYEQYF | TGTGCCAGCAGTCCCAGCGGGAGGGCTTCCTACGAGCAGTACTTC
- | TRBJ1-1 | - | TRBV20-1 | CSAVYSPGHPNTEAFF | TGCAGTGCTGTCTACTCTCCGGGACACCCGAACACTGAAGCTTTCTTT
few | TRBJ1-1 | - | TRBV7-2 | CASSLNLGATEAFF | TGTGCCAGCAGCTTAAATCTGGGGGCGACTGAAGCTTTCTTT
many | TRBJ2-7 | TRBD1 | TRBV29-1 | CSVTGTGGHEQYF | TGCAGCGTGACCGGGACAGGGGGCCACGAGCAGTACTTC
many | TRBJ2-1 | TRBD2 | TRBV5-1 | CASSLGVGRLMINEQFF | TGCGCCAGCAGCTTGGGGGTCGGGAGGTTGATGATAAATGAGCAGTTCTTC
- | TRBJ2-3 | - | TRBV15 | CATSVSGNTDTQYF | TGTGCCACCAGCGTTAGCGGTAACACAGATACGCAGTATTTT
- | TRBJ1-2 | - | TRBV6-5 | CASSDRLSGYTF | TGTGCCAGCAGCGACAGGCTATCAGGCTACACCTTC
many | TRBJ2-3 | TRBD2 | TRBV11-2 | CASSSSGTSGRSRSDTQYF | TGTGCCAGCAGCTCTTCCGGGACTAGCGGGAGGAGTCGCTCGGATACGCAGTATTTT
- | TRBJ1-1 | - | TRBV12-3/TRBV12-4 | CASSLNRVTEAFF | TGTGCCAGCAGTCTGAATCGAGTCACTGAAGCTTTCTTT
many | TRBJ2-5 | TRBD1 | TRBV12-3/TRBV12-4 | CASSPDRPPWTQYF | TGTGCCAGCAGTCCGGACAGGCCCCCATGGACCCAGTACTTC
many | TRBJ2-7 | - | TRBV12-3/TRBV12-4 | CASRSYTGSEVYEQYF | TGTGCCAGCAGGTCCTACACAGGGAGCGAAGTCTACGAGCAGTACTTC
- | TRBJ1-4 | - | TRBV4-1 | CASSLGGGDNEKLFF | TGCGCCAGCAGTCTTGGGGGAGGGGATAATGAAAAACTGTTTTTT
- | TRBJ1-1 | - | TRBV20-1 | CSARDWAANTEAFF | TGCAGTGCTAGAGATTGGGCCGCGAACACTGAAGCTTTCTTT
few | TRBJ2-7 | TRBD2 | TRBV4-2 | CASSQRAGGTYEQYF | TGTGCCAGCAGCCAAAGGGCGGGAGGAACCTACGAGCAGTACTTC